These 32 T cell receptor beta chains came from one sample sequenced in a study of T cell changes during pregnancy in multiple sclerosis. TCRdb's table, derived via immunoSEQ multiplex PCR, lists solely in-frame clones and lacks some. The data contain nearly 70,000 clones, 92% of them singletons. The sequencing used peripheral blood, collected in the second trimester of pregnancy. The receptors here all came from a female donor in good health, enrolled as a control in a pregnancy study.

The chain carries TRBV12-2 and TRBJ2-1; whether TRBD2, the table's D call, matches the DNA was not checked. TRBV12-2 is a listed pseudogene. The length of the CDR3 is 15 residues. CDR3 in amino acids: CASRLSGRGHNEQFF. The CDR3 nucleotides read TGTGCAAGTCGCCTTAGCGGGAGGGGCCACAATGAGCAGTTCTTC.

The V call is TRBV7-8, the J call TRBJ1-5; 7 positions agree with TRBD1. Unmatched junction bases numbered 3, after V lost 1 base and J lost 3 bases. CDR1 and CDR2 (germline): SGHVS, FQNEAQ. The CDR3 length is 15 residues. The CDR3, as DNA: TGTGCCAGCAGCTTAGAGGGACAGCCCAATCAGCCCCAGCATTTT. Its protein product is CASSLEGQPNQPQHF.

With regard to this clone: One end of the junction fails to match germline, which may point to a read error. This chain uses TRBV29-1 with TRBJ2-7, with a possible D match to TRBD2 (7 bases). CDR1 is SQVTM and CDR2 is ANQGSEA in the germline V gene. This CDR3 region has 14 residues. CDR3 region: CSVEGGASTYGQYF. In DNA, the CDR3 is TGCAGCGTTGAGGGGGGGGCCTCGACCTACGGGCAGTACTTC.

V usage is TRBV28 and J usage is TRBJ2-5, with D possibly matching TRBD2 (6 bases). In germline, CDR1 is MDHEN, CDR2 SYDVKM. This CDR3 has 17 amino acids. Trimming removed 0 bases at V and 1 base at J, with 15 bases between. The CDR3 nucleotides read TGTGCCAGCAGTTTATGGACGGCGGGGCAGTCCCAAGAGACCCAGTACTTC. It codes for CASSLWTAGQSQETQYF. Supplemented by reference TRBV28 and TRBJ2-5, the full variable domain reads DVKVTQSSRYLVKRTGEKVFLECVQDMDHENMFWYRQDPGLGLRLIYFSYDVKMKEKGDIPEGYSVSREKKERFSLILESASTNQTSMYLCASSLWTAGQSQETQYFGPGTRLLVL.

V is TRBV7-6 and J is TRBJ2-3; D gene unclear. Trimming shortened V by 2 bases and J by 2 bases, and 8 bases separated the two germline ends. The CDR3 sequence is 14 residues long. Germline V gene data show CDR1 as SGHVS and CDR2 as FNYEAQ. The CDR3, as DNA: TGTGCCAGCAGCTTAAGCGATCCCACAGATACGCAGTATTTT. Encoded protein: CASSLSDPTDTQYF.

V is TRBV7-2 and J is TRBJ2-1; D perhaps matches TRBD2 (5 bases). Trimming cost V 5 bases and J 11 bases, with 10 bases left between them. The CDR3 is made up of 11 amino acids. Germline CDR1 is SGHTA and CDR2 is FQGNSA. CDR3 residues: CASSPDSQQFF. In nucleotides, the CDR3 is TGTGCCAGCAGCCCGGACTCCCAGCAGTTCTTC.

This rearrangement joins TRBV19 to TRBJ2-1; 7 bases line up with TRBD2. The germline V gene encodes CDR1 LNHDA and CDR2 SQIVND (reference sequence). V was clipped by 1 base and J by 0 bases; unmatched bases: 9. The CDR3 runs 18 residues. CDR3 in amino acids: CASSIVGLADVSYNEQFF. The CDR3 coding sequence is TGTGCCAGTAGTATAGTGGGGCTAGCGGACGTCTCCTACAATGAGCAGTTCTTC.

V gene TRBV6-1 combines with J gene TRBJ2-7; 11 nucleotides align to TRBD2. There are 14 residues in the CDR3. CDR1 is MNHNS, CDR2 SASEGT, per germline. The junction had 6 bases not matched to a gene; V was cut back by 7 bases and J by 4 bases. The CDR3 sequence is CASNKGLAEYEQYF. The CDR3 bases are TGTGCCAGCAACAAGGGACTAGCGGAATACGAGCAGTACTTC.

V gene TRBV12-5 combines with J gene TRBJ2-1; 7 bases fit TRBD2. The CDR3 runs 16 residues. Looked up from germline, CDR1 is LGHNT and CDR2 is FRNRAP. V lost 0 bases to trimming and J lost 5 bases; unmatched junction nucleotides: 7. CDR3 in amino acids: CASGLVIAGDHNEQFF. The CDR3 bases are TGTGCTAGTGGTTTGGTAATAGCGGGCGATCACAATGAGCAGTTCTTC.

J is TRBJ2-7 and V is TRBV6-5; possibly TRBD1 for D (5 bases). The germline gives CDR1 MNHEY, CDR2 SVGAGI. The germline V and J ends were trimmed by 6 bases and 3 bases, with 15 bases remaining between them. The CDR3 runs 14 residues. The CDR3 is CASSYFGQGYEQYF. The CDR3 DNA reads TGTGCCAGCAGCTATTTCGGTCAGGGCTACGAGCAGTACTTC.

This clone was counted between two and nine times. The V call is TRBV13, the J call TRBJ1-1; D unclear. Trimming removed 1 base from V and 6 bases from J, with 6 bases in between. The CDR3 has 12 residues. CDR1 PRHDT and CDR2 FYEKMQ come from the germline V gene (reference sequence). The CDR3 here is CASSLARPEAFF. DNA for the CDR3: TGTGCCAGCAGCTTAGCCAGGCCTGAAGCTTTCTTT.

The sample holds one count of this clone. The chain employs TRBV4-2 and TRBJ2-3; D perhaps matches TRBD1 (5 bases). V shed 1 base and J shed 2 bases, with 10 bases lying between them. Germline V CDR1 and CDR2: LGHNA, YNFKEQ. This CDR3 has 15 residues. The CDR3 DNA sequence: TGTGCCAGCAGCCAAGGGGCTGGGGCCACAGATACGCAGTATTTT. As protein: CASSQGAGATDTQYF.

The chain combines TRBV5-1 with TRBJ2-5; possible D gene TRBD2, 5 bases. Per germline, CDR1 SGHRS and CDR2 YFSETQ. This CDR3 comprises 14 residues. Trimming stripped 2 bases from V and 0 bases from J, with 8 bases between. The CDR3 coding sequence is TGCGCCAGCAGCTTAGGGCGGGACCAAGAGACCCAGTACTTC. Its translation: CASSLGRDQETQYF.

The rearrangement joins TRBV11-3 to TRBJ2-5; tentative D call: TRBD2 (5 bases). V was cut by 3 bases and J by 6 bases, with 11 bases left in between. The CDR3 length is 13 residues. CDR1 and CDR2 (germline): SGHNT, YENEEA. Here the CDR3 DNA reads TGTGCCAGCAGCTTGGCGGGTGGAAAGACCCAGTACTTC. Translating it yields CASSLAGGKTQYF.

This sequence joins TRBV18 and TRBJ2-7; 7 nucleotides match TRBD1. CDR3 length: 15 residues. Germline values: CDR1 KGHSH, CDR2 LQKENI. V shed 2 bases and J 1 base; nucleotides not matched to a gene: 5. Written as DNA, the CDR3 is TGTGCCAGCTCACCATACAGGGGCGAATCCTACGAGCAGTACTTC. As protein: CASSPYRGESYEQYF.

The chain has TRBV19 and TRBJ1-3; D is unclear. The ends were cut back, 3 bases at V and 1 base at J, with 4 bases in the middle. This CDR3 region has 13 residues. Germline CDR1 and CDR2: LNHDA and SQIVND (reference sequence). The CDR3 loop is CASSILSGNTIYF. The CDR3 DNA follows: TGTGCCAGTAGTATCCTGTCTGGAAACACCATATATTTT.

The rearrangement uses TRBV29-1 and TRBJ2-1; TRBD2 matches 7 bases. Germline CDR1 SQVTM, CDR2 ANQGSEA. The CDR3 has 14 residues. Trimming cost V 5 bases and J 0 bases; bases outside gene matches: 4. CDR3 coding DNA: TGCAGCGTTTCGGGCGGGAGCTCCTACAATGAGCAGTTCTTC. As protein: CSVSGGSSYNEQFF.

DNA of the CDR3: TGTGCCAGCAGCCTGATGATCGGGCGGGACGGGAATGAGCAGTTCTTC. This translates into CASSLMIGRDGNEQFF. V usage is TRBV11-2 and J usage is TRBJ2-1; a possible D gene is TRBD2 (6 bases). V was clipped by 5 bases and J by 7 bases, with 21 bases between them. This CDR3 is 16 amino acids long. CDR1 SGHAT and CDR2 FQNNGV come from the germline V gene.

V usage is TRBV19 and J usage is TRBJ2-6; tentatively, D is TRBD1 (6 bases). CDR1 is LNHDA, CDR2 SQIVND, per germline (reference sequence). This CDR3 has 19 residues. Trimming pared 2 bases from V and 4 bases from J, leaving 21 bases between. CDR3 protein: CASSIFVGSGADGANVLTF. The CDR3 nucleotides read TGTGCCAGTAGTATATTCGTTGGGTCAGGGGCTGACGGGGCCAACGTCCTGACTTTC.

The chain links TRBV18 to TRBJ1-2, with D possibly matching TRBD1 (5 bases). The CDR3 length is 14 residues. V lost 0 bases and J 3 bases, leaving 8 bases between the germline ends. The germline gives CDR1 KGHSH, CDR2 LQKENI. The CDR3 is CASSPPWGDYGYTF. The DNA for the CDR3 is TGTGCCAGCTCACCACCATGGGGGGACTATGGCTACACCTTC.

This clone was recorded a few times. The chain has TRBV7-9 and TRBJ2-7; tentative D call: TRBD2 (6 bases). Trimming removed 1 base from V and 5 bases from J, with 15 bases in between. Germline loops: CDR1 SEHNR, CDR2 FQNEAQ (reference sequence). This CDR3 is built from 15 residues. The CDR3 sequence is CASSLGETRSNEQYF. For the CDR3, the DNA is TGTGCCAGCAGCTTAGGGGAGACTAGAAGTAACGAGCAGTACTTC.

The chain combines TRBV27 with TRBJ2-1, with TRBD1 matching 9 bases. V shed 7 bases, J shed 7 bases, and the junction held 5 bases outside the gene matches. This CDR3 comprises 13 residues. Germline-derived CDR1 and CDR2 are MNHEY and SMNVEV (reference sequence). The CDR3 nucleotides are TGTGCCAGCACCAAAGGACAGGGGAATGAGCAGTTCTTC. It codes for CASTKGQGNEQFF.

The rearrangement joins TRBV7-9 to TRBJ1-3; the match to TRBD1 covers 10 bases. Germline assignment: CDR1 SEHNR and CDR2 FQNEAQ (reference sequence). With 0 bases clipped from V and 0 bases from J, the junction kept 8 bases outside the gene matches. The CDR3 totals 19 residues. CDR3 in amino acids: CASSLAQWTGGDSGNTIYF. The CDR3 DNA reads as TGTGCCAGCAGCTTAGCGCAATGGACAGGGGGAGACTCTGGAAACACCATATATTTT.

This chain links TRBV28 with TRBJ1-2, with 7 positions matching TRBD1. CDR1 MDHEN and CDR2 SYDVKM come from the germline V gene. The CDR3 extends over 13 amino acids. Losses at the gene ends were 7 bases for V and 7 bases for J; bases not matched to a gene: 9. The CDR3 nucleotides read TGTGCCAGCACCCTTGGGGACAGCCCTGGCTACACCTTC. Its protein product is CASTLGDSPGYTF.

The chain combines TRBV5-4 with TRBJ2-2; 10 bases match TRBD2. Germline V gene lookup returns CDR1 SGHNT and CDR2 YYREEE (reference sequence). The CDR3 runs to 15 residues. Trimming took 0 bases from V and 4 from J; bases not matched to a gene: 0. CDR3 sequence: CASSLGTSGTGELFF. As DNA, the CDR3 is TGTGCCAGCAGCTTGGGGACTAGCGGCACCGGGGAGCTGTTTTTT.

Worth noting for this clone: A read error may produce the germline difference seen at one junction end. The V call is TRBV7-2, the J call TRBJ1-2; possibly TRBD1 for D (6 bases). The CDR3 spans 12 residues. Germline V gives CDR1 SGHTA, CDR2 FQGNSA. In DNA form, the CDR3 reads TGTGCCAGCAGCTTAGCGCGGACAGAAGTATCCTTC. It yields the protein CASSLARTEVSF.

The J gene is TRBJ1-2, the V gene TRBV7-9; 11 nucleotides agree with TRBD1. Germline loops: CDR1 SEHNR, CDR2 FQNEAQ (reference sequence). This CDR3 has 14 amino acids. Losses at the gene ends were 5 bases for V and 4 bases for J; bases not matched to a gene: 3. The CDR3 sequence: CASSPGTGGYGYTF. The CDR3 DNA reads as TGTGCCAGCAGCCCCGGGACAGGGGGCTATGGCTACACCTTC.

The CDR3 reads CASSLFQATEAFF. For the CDR3, the DNA is TGTGCCAGCAGTTTATTCCAAGCCACTGAAGCTTTCTTT. V is TRBV28 and J is TRBJ1-1; no reliable D call. The V gene lost 1 base and the J gene lost 4 bases, with 7 bases spanning the gap. CDR1 and CDR2 from the germline V gene are MDHEN and SYDVKM. The CDR3 runs 13 residues.

The gene calls are TRBV10-3 and TRBJ2-7; TRBD2 is a possible D gene (5 bases). The CDR3 consists of 14 residues. V lost 4 bases and J 3 bases, leaving 13 bases between the germline ends. Germline lookup yields CDR1 ENHRY and CDR2 SYGVKD. In DNA form, the CDR3 reads TGTGCCATCAGTGGGACTCAGCAAGACTACGAGCAGTACTTC. Residues: CAISGTQQDYEQYF.

The J gene is TRBJ1-3, the V gene TRBV5-1; possibly TRBD1 for D (6 bases). The CDR3 has 17 amino acids. V dropped 2 bases and J dropped 0 bases, with 15 bases sitting between them. CDR1 is SGHRS and CDR2 is YFSETQ in the germline V gene. CDR3 nucleotide sequence: TGCGCCAGCAGCTTAACAGGGACGGCTCGCTCTGGAAACACCATATATTTT. This sequence encodes CASSLTGTARSGNTIYF.

The V and J genes are TRBV5-4 and TRBJ2-7, with 7 bases that match TRBD1. Germline V gene sequence: CDR1 SGHNT, CDR2 YYREEE (reference sequence). This CDR3 is built from 16 residues. V was clipped by 0 bases and J by 5 bases; unmatched bases: 11. The CDR3, as DNA: TGTGCCAGCAGCTTGGAAAGGGGTAGGGGGCATGACGAGCAGTACTTC. Translating it yields CASSLERGRGHDEQYF.

The chain employs TRBV9 and TRBJ2-7; 14 positions agree with TRBD2. V lost 10 bases, J lost 3 bases, and 21 bases stayed unmatched. The CDR3 loop spans 19 amino acids. CDR1 and CDR2 (germline): SGDLS, YYNGEE. The CDR3 spells CAGRGFVGTSGSYHYEQYF. Written as DNA, the CDR3 is TGTGCCGGCCGGGGGTTTGTTGGGACTAGCGGGAGTTACCACTACGAGCAGTACTTC.